The entry below gives a single T cell receptor (beta chain) sequence along with its context. This entry is derived from a study of blood T cell repertoires in COVID-19. Clones were sequenced by immunoSEQ multiplex PCR, and TCRdb holds only the in-frame ones, with some missing. Of hundreds of thousands of clones in the sample, roughly 80% were seen once. This CDR3 comprises 13 residues. J gave up 8 bases and V 5 bases, and 5 bases lay outside the gene matches. Germline V gene lookup returns CDR1 MNHNY and CDR2 SVGAGI (reference sequence). This TCR derives from a man aged 35 to 55 who had been exposed to COVID-19. Input material: PBMCs or T cells enriched from blood (not recorded which). This sequence joins TRBV6-6 and TRBJ2-2, with TRBD1 matching 7 bases. CDR3 region: CASSADRTGELFF. As DNA, the CDR3 is TGTGCCAGCAGTGCGGACAGGACAGGGGAGCTGTTTTTT.